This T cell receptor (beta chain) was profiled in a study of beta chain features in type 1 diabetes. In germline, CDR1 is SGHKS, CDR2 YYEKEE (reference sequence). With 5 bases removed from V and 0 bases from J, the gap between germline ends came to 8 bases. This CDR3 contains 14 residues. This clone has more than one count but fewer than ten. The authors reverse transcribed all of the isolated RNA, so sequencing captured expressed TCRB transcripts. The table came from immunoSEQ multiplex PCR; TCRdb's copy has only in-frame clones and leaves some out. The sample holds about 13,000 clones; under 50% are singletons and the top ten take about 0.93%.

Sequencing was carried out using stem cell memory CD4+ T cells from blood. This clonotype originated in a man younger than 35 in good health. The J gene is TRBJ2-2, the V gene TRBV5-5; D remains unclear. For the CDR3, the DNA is TGTGCCAGCAGTTACATAACGAACACCGGGGAGCTGTTTTTT. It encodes CASSYITNTGELFF.